Listed below are T cell receptor beta chains from one sample, sequenced in a study of shared clonotypes between healthy human individuals. TCRdb's copy holds only in-frame clones and misses some; the assay was immunoSEQ multiplex PCR. The table includes millions of clones, approximately 93% detected once. The sample was naive CD4+ T cells from PBMCs. The source of these receptors is a young man in good health. Some clones in this sample may be carry-over from other donors' samples. The CDR3 runs from the conserved cysteine through the conserved F or W. The D gene is left open where the match is weak. Size values are once, few and many counts, or a class for expanded clones, and some rows have none.

j_gene: TRBJ1-1
v_gene: TRBV7-9
d_gene: NA
abundance: NA
CDR3nt: TGTGCCAGCAGCTTATGGCAGGGAGACACTGAAGCTTTCTTT
CDR3aa: CASSLWQGDTEAFF

j_gene: TRBJ2-7
v_gene: TRBV7-9
d_gene: NA
abundance: NA
CDR3nt: TGTGCCAGCAGCCCTGCCATTTTTGGGGAGCAGTACTTC
CDR3aa: CASSPAIFGEQYF

j_gene: TRBJ2-3
v_gene: TRBV18
d_gene: NA
abundance: NA
CDR3nt: TGTGCCAGCTCACCACTATCCCGCACAGATACGCAGTATTTT
CDR3aa: CASSPLSRTDTQYF

j_gene: TRBJ1-1
v_gene: TRBV6-5
d_gene: TRBD1
abundance: NA
CDR3nt: TGTGCCAGCAGTTGGACAGGGGGAAGCACTGAAGCTTTCTTT
CDR3aa: CASSWTGGSTEAFF

j_gene: TRBJ2-1
v_gene: TRBV9
d_gene: NA
abundance: NA
CDR3nt: TGTGCCAGCAGCCCCGAGGGCTACGGTCCCAATGAGCAGTTCTTC
CDR3aa: CASSPEGYGPNEQFF

j_gene: TRBJ2-3
v_gene: TRBV5-4
d_gene: NA
abundance: NA
CDR3nt: TGTGCCAGCAGCTTTTGGAGTCCCTCCGTTATTCCTAGCACAGATACGCAGTATTTT
CDR3aa: CASSFWSPSVIPSTDTQYF

j_gene: TRBJ2-3
v_gene: TRBV6-6
d_gene: NA
abundance: NA
CDR3nt: TGTGCCAGCAGTTACTCAGGGGCAGATACGCAGTATTTT
CDR3aa: CASSYSGADTQYF

j_gene: TRBJ1-1
v_gene: TRBV27
d_gene: NA
abundance: once
CDR3nt: TGTGCCAGCGGGAAGGGATTGGGGACTGAAGCTTTCTTT
CDR3aa: CASGKGLGTEAFF

j_gene: TRBJ2-2
v_gene: TRBV11-1
d_gene: TRBD1
abundance: NA
CDR3nt: TGTGCCAGCAGCTTAGAGGGGGCGGACACCGGGGAGCTGTTTTTT
CDR3aa: CASSLEGADTGELFF

j_gene: TRBJ2-5
v_gene: TRBV11-1
d_gene: NA
abundance: NA
CDR3nt: TGTGCCAGCAGTCTCCCCCCTGGATCCGAGACCCAGTACTTC
CDR3aa: CASSLPPGSETQYF

j_gene: TRBJ2-3
v_gene: TRBV7-2
d_gene: NA
abundance: NA
CDR3nt: TGTGCCAGCAGCTTAGCGAGGAGTGCTACGGGTACGCAGTATTTT
CDR3aa: CASSLARSATGTQYF